Detailed here is one TCR beta chain. This specimen comes from a study of T cell changes during pregnancy in multiple sclerosis. The assay was immunoSEQ multiplex PCR, and TCRdb's table has in-frame clones only and misses some. This sample carries 57,000 or so clones, approximately 86% of them seen once, and the ten largest clones take over 1.5%. Germline V gene data show CDR1 as ENHRY and CDR2 as SYGVKD. This CDR3 contains 14 residues. Trimming took off 6 bases at V and 1 base at J, with 12 bases between the two ends. Specimen: peripheral blood, collected in the first trimester of pregnancy. The chain is built from TRBV10-3 and TRBJ1-1, with D possibly matching TRBD1 (6 bases). This receptor was obtained from a female donor with multiple sclerosis, enrolled in a pregnancy study. CDR3 in DNA: TGTGCCATCAGATTACAGGGAGCGAACACTGAAGCTTTCTTT. Translated, it gives CAIRLQGANTEAFF.